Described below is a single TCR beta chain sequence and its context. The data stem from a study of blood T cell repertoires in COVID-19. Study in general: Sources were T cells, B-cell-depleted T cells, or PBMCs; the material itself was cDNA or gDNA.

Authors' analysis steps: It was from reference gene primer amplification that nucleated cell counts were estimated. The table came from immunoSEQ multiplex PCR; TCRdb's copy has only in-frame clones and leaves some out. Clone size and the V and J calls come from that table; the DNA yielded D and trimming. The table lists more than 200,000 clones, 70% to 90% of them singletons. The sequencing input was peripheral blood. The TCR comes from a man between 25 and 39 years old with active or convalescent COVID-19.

The CDR3 here is CASRQGLWAHQPQHF. The CDR3 bases are TGTGCCAGCAGGCAGGGACTTTGGGCACATCAGCCCCAGCATTTT. The rearrangement joins TRBV27 to TRBJ1-5, with D perhaps matching TRBD1 (5 bases). Germline V gene lookup returns CDR1 MNHEY and CDR2 SMNVEV (reference sequence). The germline V and J ends were trimmed by 6 bases and 5 bases, with 17 bases remaining between them. This CDR3 contains 15 residues.